The 29 T cell receptor beta chains below all came from one sample that was sequenced in a study of blood T cell repertoires in COVID-19. Generated by immunoSEQ multiplex PCR, the TCRdb table keeps only in-frame clones and is missing some. The sample has 200,000 or so clones, approximately 88% seen once. Material for sequencing was PBMCs or T cells enriched from blood (not recorded which). All receptors derive from a woman between 40 and 50 years old with acute COVID-19.

V usage is TRBV4-1 and J usage is TRBJ1-5; unclear D gene. The CDR3 loop spans 12 amino acids. Germline assignment: CDR1 MGHRA and CDR2 YSYEKL. V lost 7 bases and J lost 7, with 11 bases in between. The CDR3 region is CASTCPRQPQHF. CDR3 nucleotides: TGCGCCAGCACCTGTCCCAGGCAGCCCCAGCATTTT.

The chain carries TRBV29-1 and TRBJ2-1; 9 nucleotides agree with TRBD1. Germline loops: CDR1 SQVTM, CDR2 ANQGSEA. This CDR3 is 15 amino acids long. V gave up 3 bases and J gave up 3 bases; unmatched junction bases: 6. CDR3 region: CSVDELGQGYNEQFF. The CDR3 coding sequence is TGCAGCGTTGATGAGTTGGGACAGGGCTACAATGAGCAGTTCTTC.

The chain combines TRBV19 with TRBJ1-1; 9 bases are a match to TRBD1. The CDR3 covers 14 residues. J lost 5 bases, V lost 6 bases, and 7 bases had no gene match. From germline, CDR1 is LNHDA and CDR2 SQIVND (reference sequence). For the CDR3, the DNA is TGTGCCAGTAGAGGGGGACAGGGCCGTACTGAAGCTTTCTTT. Residues: CASRGGQGRTEAFF.

V gene TRBV27 combines with J gene TRBJ2-7; possible D gene TRBD1, 6 bases. The CDR3 runs 15 residues. The germline gives CDR1 MNHEY, CDR2 SMNVEV (reference sequence). The ends were cut back, 5 bases at V and 2 bases at J, with 16 bases in the middle. This CDR3 is CASSPLGQTAYEQYF. The CDR3 coding sequence is TGTGCCAGCAGTCCCTTAGGACAGACAGCCTACGAGCAGTACTTC.

The V gene is TRBV5-1, the J gene TRBJ2-2; 7 bases map to TRBD1. Unmatched junction bases numbered 11, after V lost 2 bases and J lost 4 bases. This CDR3 has 17 amino acids. Germline V gives CDR1 SGHRS, CDR2 YFSETQ. The CDR3 nucleotides read TGCGCCAGCAGCTTCCCGGGCAAGGGGGCGGGCACCGGGGAGCTGTTTTTT. Its protein product is CASSFPGKGAGTGELFF. The full variable domain, its missing parts supplied by reference TRBV5-1 and TRBJ2-2, is KAGVTQTPRYLIKTRGQQVTLSCSPISGHRSVSWYQQTPGQGLQFLFEYFSETQRNKGNFPGRFSGRQFSNSRSEMNVSTLELGDSALYLCASSFPGKGAGTGELFFGEGSRLTVL.

V and J are TRBV7-9 and TRBJ1-4; 7 bases are a match to TRBD1. The germline CDR1 and CDR2 sequences are SEHNR and FQNEAQ (reference sequence). The CDR3 totals 13 residues. After removal of 5 bases from V and 5 bases from J, the junction contained 2 bases not matched to a gene. In DNA form, the CDR3 reads TGTGCCAGCAGCCGGGACAGAAATGAAAAACTGTTTTTT. Translating it yields CASSRDRNEKLFF.

The chain recombines TRBV7-9 with TRBJ2-3; 7 bases align to TRBD2. Trimming removed 4 bases from V and 0 bases from J; junction bases left unmatched: 7. The V gene's germline CDR1 is SEHNR and CDR2 FQNEAQ (reference sequence). The CDR3 loop spans 16 amino acids. The chain's CDR3 is CASSSLGAGSTDTQYF. The CDR3 bases are TGTGCCAGCAGCTCCTTGGGAGCGGGAAGCACAGATACGCAGTATTTT.

The chain employs TRBV20-1 and TRBJ1-2, with 10 bases that match TRBD1. The CDR3 runs 15 residues. V was pared by 3 bases and J by 4 bases, with 8 bases of the junction left unmatched. CDR1 is DFQATT and CDR2 is SNEGSKA in the germline V gene (reference sequence). CDR3 nucleotide sequence: TGCAGTGCTAGTGTGACAGGGGGCGCGGGCTATGGCTACACCTTC. Translated, it gives CSASVTGGAGYGYTF.

This chain connects TRBV7-2 to TRBJ1-1; D is uncertain. Germline loops: CDR1 SGHTA, CDR2 FQGNSA. CDR3 length equals 14 residues. Trimming removed 1 base from V and 6 bases from J, with 12 bases in between. CDR3 sequence reads: CASSLGGIGAEAFF. The CDR3 region has the DNA TGTGCCAGCAGCTTAGGCGGTATCGGAGCTGAAGCTTTCTTT.

The rearrangement uses TRBV19 and TRBJ1-1; D unclear. Deletions cut 9 bases from V and 1 base from J, with 12 bases between. The CDR3 sequence is 13 residues long. The germline CDR1 and CDR2 sequences are LNHDA and SQIVND (reference sequence). CDR3 nucleotide sequence: TGTGCCAGCGTGGGAGAGACGAACACTGAAGCTTTCTTT. It specifies CASVGETNTEAFF.

The chain uses TRBV19 and TRBJ1-1; no clear D gene. The CDR3 sequence is 14 residues long. The germline gives CDR1 LNHDA, CDR2 SQIVND (reference sequence). The germline V and J ends were trimmed by 3 bases and 5 bases, with 13 bases remaining between them. DNA for the CDR3: TGTGCCAGTAGTATTAACAGACGAGAAACTGAAGCTTTCTTT. Encoded protein: CASSINRRETEAFF.

The V call is TRBV9, the J call TRBJ1-3; D not resolved. Trimming left V 2 bases short and J 3 bases short, with 12 bases between. Germline values: CDR1 SGDLS, CDR2 YYNGEE. This CDR3 is 15 amino acids long. CDR3 DNA sequence: TGTGCCAGCAGCGTTTCTGCCGGGAATGGAAACACCATATATTTT. It is translated as CASSVSAGNGNTIYF.

The V gene is TRBV9, the J gene TRBJ1-4; D gene ambiguous. Trimming stripped 0 bases from V and 7 bases from J, with 10 bases between. Germline V gene sequence: CDR1 SGDLS, CDR2 YYNGEE. The CDR3 has 14 residues. The CDR3 DNA is TGTGCCAGCAGCGTAGAGGCAAGGAGTGAAAAACTGTTTTTT. It specifies CASSVEARSEKLFF.

This chain connects TRBV11-3 to TRBJ2-3, with 7 bases lining up with TRBD2. This CDR3 comprises 16 residues. The V segment lost 5 bases and the J segment 2 bases; nucleotides outside the gene matches: 10. CDR1 and CDR2 (germline): SGHNT, YENEEA. The CDR3 is CASSLSRLAFTDTQYF. The CDR3 nucleotides are TGTGCCAGCAGCCTATCCAGACTAGCCTTCACAGATACGCAGTATTTT.

The chain employs TRBV9 and TRBJ2-2; no clear D gene. Looked up from germline, CDR1 is SGDLS and CDR2 is YYNGEE. Trimming pared 2 bases from V and 6 bases from J, leaving 11 bases between. The CDR3 is 14 residues long. DNA for the CDR3: TGTGCCAGCAGCGTTTCCTCCCCCCCCGGGGAGCTGTTTTTT. It yields the protein CASSVSSPPGELFF.

The chain carries TRBV7-9 and TRBJ1-5; D remains unclear. CDR3 size: 14 residues. CDR1 SEHNR and CDR2 FQNEAQ come from the germline V gene (reference sequence). The ends were cut back, 5 bases at V and 7 bases at J, with 15 bases in the middle. The DNA of the CDR3 is TGTGCCAGCAGCCCCCAAGGTAGCGGGCAGCCCCAGCATTTT. Encoded protein: CASSPQGSGQPQHF.

The chain is built from TRBV7-2 and TRBJ1-4; 7 positions match TRBD1. V was clipped by 5 bases and J by 8 bases; unmatched bases: 11. The CDR3 spans 15 residues. Germline-derived CDR1 and CDR2 are SGHTA and FQGNSA. CDR3 amino acids: CASSGPGTVREKLFF. Here the CDR3 DNA reads TGTGCCAGCAGCGGACCCGGGACAGTAAGGGAAAAACTGTTTTTT.

This clone has only a few counts. The rearrangement joins TRBV5-4 to TRBJ2-2; the D gene is possibly TRBD1 (6 bases). Between the trimmed V and J ends, which lost 4 bases and 1 base, there was a span of 14 bases. The CDR3 has 16 amino acids. Germline loops: CDR1 SGHNT, CDR2 YYREEE (reference sequence). DNA for the CDR3: TGTGCCAGCAGCCCAGACATACAGGGGAACACCGGGGAGCTGTTTTTT. As protein: CASSPDIQGNTGELFF.

V usage is TRBV24-1 and J usage is TRBJ2-1; the D is unclear. The germline CDR1 and CDR2 sequences are KGHDR and SFDVKD. V gave up 5 bases and J gave up 5 bases, with 9 bases separating them. This CDR3 is built from 13 residues. CDR3 DNA: TGTGCCACCAGTGGTTACATGAACAATGAGCAGTTCTTC. Residues: CATSGYMNNEQFF.

The chain uses TRBV18 and TRBJ2-6; maybe TRBD2 (5 bases). CDR3 length: 16 residues. V gave up 4 bases and J gave up 0 bases, with 10 bases separating them. Germline V CDR1 and CDR2: KGHSH, LQKENI. In nucleotides, the CDR3 is TGTGCCAGCTCACGCCCGGGGAACTCTGGGGCCAACGTCCTGACTTTC. This sequence encodes CASSRPGNSGANVLTF.

The chain is built from TRBV5-1 and TRBJ1-4; 9 bases map to TRBD1. This CDR3 spans 15 amino acids. Germline CDR1 SGHRS, CDR2 YFSETQ. V was pared by 0 bases and J by 6 bases, with 3 bases of the junction left unmatched. CDR3: CASSLAGTGYEKLFF. Here the CDR3 DNA reads TGCGCCAGCAGCTTGGCTGGGACAGGGTATGAAAAACTGTTTTTT.

The chain is built from TRBV7-2 and TRBJ1-5; 9 bases match TRBD1. V was clipped by 7 bases and J by 1 base; unmatched bases: 5. The CDR3 is 15 residues long. In germline, CDR1 is SGHTA, CDR2 FQGNSA. The CDR3 DNA is TGTGCCAGCACACAGGGGGCGGGGAGCAATCAGCCCCAGCATTTT. Translated, it gives CASTQGAGSNQPQHF.

The chain recombines TRBV30 with TRBJ2-1, with D possibly TRBD1 on 7 matching bases. Germline CDR1 GTSNPN, CDR2 SVGIG (reference sequence). CDR3 length: 12 amino acids. DNA for the CDR3: TGTGCTCAGGGGGGATGGTTCAATGAGCAGTTCTTC. Amino acid sequence: CAQGGWFNEQFF.

The rearrangement joins TRBV18 to TRBJ2-3; 7 bases are a match to TRBD2. CDR1 is KGHSH and CDR2 is LQKENI in the germline V gene. The CDR3 covers 16 residues. V trimming: 0 bases; J trimming: 4 bases; junction bases outside the gene matches: 7. The CDR3, as DNA: TGTGCCAGCTCACCACCGAAACCGGCGGGAGCAGATACGCAGTATTTT. It translates to CASSPPKPAGADTQYF.

The CDR3: CASSYASGSTKNIQYF. The CDR3 DNA reads TGTGCCAGCAGTTATGCTAGCGGGAGTACCAAAAACATTCAGTACTTC. This chain uses TRBV6-2 or TRBV6-3 with TRBJ2-4; 10 nucleotides line up with TRBD2. The V segment lost 3 bases and the J segment 2 bases; nucleotides outside the gene matches: 4. Germline V gene data show CDR1 as MNHEY and CDR2 as SVGEGT. This CDR3 spans 16 amino acids.

This chain links TRBV19 with TRBJ1-2; D may be TRBD1 (6 bases). Trimming pared 1 base from V and 7 bases from J, leaving 10 bases between. Per germline, CDR1 LNHDA and CDR2 SQIVND (reference sequence). The CDR3 totals 13 residues. Here the CDR3 reads CASSIGGHLGYTF. CDR3 DNA: TGTGCCAGTAGTATAGGGGGACACCTTGGCTACACCTTC.

The V and J genes are TRBV29-1 and TRBJ2-3, with D perhaps TRBD2 (6 bases). Germline CDR1 SQVTM, CDR2 ANQGSEA. The CDR3 sequence is 11 residues long. Trimming took off 6 bases at V and 2 bases at J, with 6 bases between the two ends. This CDR3 reads CSVDYTDTQYF. In DNA form, the CDR3 reads TGCAGCGTGGACTACACAGATACGCAGTATTTT.

The chain uses TRBV2 and TRBJ2-1; 7 bases align to TRBD2. There are 14 residues in the CDR3. V trimming: 8 bases; J trimming: 7 bases; junction bases outside the gene matches: 11. CDR1 is SNHLY and CDR2 is FYNNEI in the germline V gene. CDR3: CASYILGGGNEQFF. In nucleotides, the CDR3 is TGTGCCAGCTACATACTGGGCGGGGGAAATGAGCAGTTCTTC.

This clone was counted once. This sequence joins TRBV30 and TRBJ1-6; the D gene is possibly TRBD1 (5 bases). Looked up from germline, CDR1 is GTSNPN and CDR2 is SVGIG (reference sequence). V was trimmed by 2 bases and J by 7 bases, leaving 18 bases between them. The CDR3 contains 16 residues. As DNA, the CDR3 is TGTGCCTGGAGTTTCCGGGGGGATAGGGAGAATTCACCCCTCCACTTT. As protein: CAWSFRGDRENSPLHF.